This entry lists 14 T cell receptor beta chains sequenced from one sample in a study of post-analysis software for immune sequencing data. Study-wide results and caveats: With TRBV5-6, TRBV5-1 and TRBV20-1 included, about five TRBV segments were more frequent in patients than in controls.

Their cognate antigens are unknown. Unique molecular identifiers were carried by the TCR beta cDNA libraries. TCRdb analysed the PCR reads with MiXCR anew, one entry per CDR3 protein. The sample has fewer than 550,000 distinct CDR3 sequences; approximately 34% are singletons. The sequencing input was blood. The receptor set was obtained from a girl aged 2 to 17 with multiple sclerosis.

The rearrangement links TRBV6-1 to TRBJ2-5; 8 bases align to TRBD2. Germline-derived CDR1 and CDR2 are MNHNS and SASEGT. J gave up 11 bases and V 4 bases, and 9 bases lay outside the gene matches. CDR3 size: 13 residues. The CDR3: CASSGSLAGEQYF. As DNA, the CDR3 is TGTGCCAGCAGTGGATCCCTAGCGGGTGAGCAGTACTTC.

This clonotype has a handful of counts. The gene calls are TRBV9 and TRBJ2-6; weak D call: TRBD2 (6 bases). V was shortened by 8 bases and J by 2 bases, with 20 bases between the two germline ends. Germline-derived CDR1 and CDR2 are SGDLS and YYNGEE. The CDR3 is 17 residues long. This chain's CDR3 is CARSCVGEVTGANVLTF. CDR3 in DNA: TGTGCCAGGTCCTGCGTTGGGGAGGTCACTGGGGCCAACGTCCTGACTTTC.

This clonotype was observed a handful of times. The CDR3 DNA sequence: TGCGCCAGCAGCTTGGGAATCCGGGGGCCGGAGGATGAGCAGTTCTTC. Its translation: CASSLGIRGPEDEQFF. The chain couples TRBV5-1 to TRBJ2-1, with D perhaps TRBD1 or TRBD2 (6 bases each). The V end lost 0 bases, the J end lost 8 bases, and 18 bases lay between the germline ends. The CDR3 is 16 residues long. Germline V CDR1 and CDR2: SGHRS, YFSETQ.

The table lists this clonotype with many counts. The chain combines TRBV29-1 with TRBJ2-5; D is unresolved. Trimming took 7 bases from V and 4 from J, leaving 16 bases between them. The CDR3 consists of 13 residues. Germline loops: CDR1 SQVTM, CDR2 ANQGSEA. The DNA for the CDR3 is TGCAGCGGAACCCGTGCCGCCACAGAGACCCAGTACTTC. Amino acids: CSGTRAATETQYF.

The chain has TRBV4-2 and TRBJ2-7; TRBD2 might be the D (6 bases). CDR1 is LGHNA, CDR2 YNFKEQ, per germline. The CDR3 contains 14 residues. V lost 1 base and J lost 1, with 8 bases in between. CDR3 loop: CASSQGDLSYEQYF. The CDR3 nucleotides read TGTGCCAGCAGCCAAGGGGACTTGTCCTACGAGCAGTACTTC.

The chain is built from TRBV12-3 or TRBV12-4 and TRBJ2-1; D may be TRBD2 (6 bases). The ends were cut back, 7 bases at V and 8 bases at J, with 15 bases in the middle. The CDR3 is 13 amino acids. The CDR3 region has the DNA TGTGCCAGCACGATGACTAGTACGCATGAGCAGTTCTTC. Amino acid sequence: CASTMTSTHEQFF.

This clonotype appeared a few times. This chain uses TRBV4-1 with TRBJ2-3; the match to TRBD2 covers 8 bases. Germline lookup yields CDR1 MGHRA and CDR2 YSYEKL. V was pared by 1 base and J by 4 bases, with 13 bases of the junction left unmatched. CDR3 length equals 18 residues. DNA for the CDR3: TGCGCCAGCAGCCAAGGCGATGGACGGGGGGGCGGGGCAGATACGCAGTATTTT. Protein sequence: CASSQGDGRGGGADTQYF.

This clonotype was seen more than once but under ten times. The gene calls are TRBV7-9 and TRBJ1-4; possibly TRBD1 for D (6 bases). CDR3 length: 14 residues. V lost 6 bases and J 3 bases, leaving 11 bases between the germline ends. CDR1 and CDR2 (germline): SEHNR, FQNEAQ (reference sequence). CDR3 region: CASSTGQSNEKLFF. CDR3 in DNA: TGTGCCAGCAGTACAGGGCAATCTAATGAAAAACTGTTTTTT.

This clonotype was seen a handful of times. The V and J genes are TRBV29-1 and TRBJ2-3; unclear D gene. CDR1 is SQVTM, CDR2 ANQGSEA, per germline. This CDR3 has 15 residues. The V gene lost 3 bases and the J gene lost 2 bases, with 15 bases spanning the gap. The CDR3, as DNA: TGCAGCGTTGACGACGGATCCCAAAACACAGATACGCAGTATTTT. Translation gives CSVDDGSQNTDTQYF.

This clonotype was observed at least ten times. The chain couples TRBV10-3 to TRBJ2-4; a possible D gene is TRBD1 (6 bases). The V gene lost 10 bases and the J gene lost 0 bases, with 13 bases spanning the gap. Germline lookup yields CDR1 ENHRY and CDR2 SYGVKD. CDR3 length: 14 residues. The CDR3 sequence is CATRTEAAKNIQYF. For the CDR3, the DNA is TGTGCCACTCGGACAGAAGCAGCCAAAAACATTCAGTACTTC.

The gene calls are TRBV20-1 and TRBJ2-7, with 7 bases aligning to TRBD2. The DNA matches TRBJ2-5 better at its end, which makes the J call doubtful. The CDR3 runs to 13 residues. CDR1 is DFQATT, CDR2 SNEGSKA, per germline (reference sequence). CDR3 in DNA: TGCAGTGCTAGCGGGGCCCGCGGGGGGACCCAGTACTTC. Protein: CSASGARGGTQYF.

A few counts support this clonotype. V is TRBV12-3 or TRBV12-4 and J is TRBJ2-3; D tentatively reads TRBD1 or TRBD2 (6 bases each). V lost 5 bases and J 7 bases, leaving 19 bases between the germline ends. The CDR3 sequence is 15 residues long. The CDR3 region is CASSADRRGLHTQYF. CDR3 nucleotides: TGTGCCAGCAGTGCCGACAGGAGGGGTTTGCATACGCAGTATTTT.

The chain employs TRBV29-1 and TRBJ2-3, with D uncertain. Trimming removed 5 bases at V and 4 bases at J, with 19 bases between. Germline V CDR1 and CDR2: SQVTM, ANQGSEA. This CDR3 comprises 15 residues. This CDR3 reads CSVHPPGRGADTQYF. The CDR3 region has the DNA TGCAGCGTTCATCCCCCGGGCCGTGGGGCAGATACGCAGTATTTT.

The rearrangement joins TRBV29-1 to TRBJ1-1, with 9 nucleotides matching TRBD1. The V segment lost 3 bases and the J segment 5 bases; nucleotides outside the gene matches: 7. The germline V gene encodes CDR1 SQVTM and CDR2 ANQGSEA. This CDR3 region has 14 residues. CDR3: CSVDPRDRATEAFF. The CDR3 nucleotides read TGCAGCGTTGACCCACGGGACAGGGCTACTGAAGCTTTCTTT.